This T cell receptor beta chain was recorded in a study of radiotherapy plus CTLA-4 blockade in lung cancer. As for the study in general: Disease control was achieved by approximately 30% of patients, and objective responses by about 19%. Study-wide findings and caveats: Per reports, early blood T cell clone dynamics, plus interferon-beta, forecast response most strongly. Radiotherapy plus ipilimumab was followed by expansion in blood of tumor-derived TCR clones.

CTLA-4 blockade using ipilimumab, together with focal radiation, was received by patients with chemo-refractory metastatic non-small-cell lung cancer. Germline V lookup: CDR1 SEHNR, CDR2 FQNEAQ (reference sequence). J lost 8 bases, V lost 4 bases, and 10 bases had no gene match. The CDR3 sequence is 15 residues long. With regard to this clone: Its specificity is unknown.

Only in-frame clones appear in the TCRdb table, and some are missing; sequencing was by immunoSEQ multiplex PCR. The sample shows fewer than 45,000 clones, 72% of them seen only once. The TCR sequence derives from a human donor with non-small cell lung cancer who had stable disease on radiotherapy plus ipilimumab. Sequencing used peripheral blood, obtained from a patient treated with radiotherapy plus ipilimumab. The V and J genes are TRBV7-9 and TRBJ1-2, with 10 positions matching TRBD1. The CDR3 DNA reads as TGTGCCAGCAGCTCCCCAGGGGGACAGGGGAAAGGCTACACCTTC. Translating gives CASSSPGGQGKGYTF.